The 6 T cell receptor beta chains below come from one sample, sequenced in a study of blood T cells in healthy people across ages (dated by TCRdb to about 2015). Libraries were made using 5' RACE. Reads for this sample came from an Illumina HiSeq 2500. A second roughly 7 to 11 cycle PCR used a sample-barcoded 5' primer and a J-beta primer mix. The public reads were run again by TCRdb, first through fastp at Q25 and then through MiXCR, and only productive beta chains were kept. Duplicate CDR3 protein sequences are folded into a single record with the most common DNA and genes. Counted in this sample were over 550,000 distinct CDR3 sequences; less than 35% of them appeared once. 15% to 18% of the sample goes to the ten largest clones. The sequencing sample was made of blood. These receptors were collected from a woman older than 75 in good health.

This clonotype has ten or more counts. The chain links TRBV5-1 to TRBJ2-7; 8 nucleotides agree with TRBD1. Germline V lookup: CDR1 SGHRS, CDR2 YFSETQ. This CDR3 region has 13 residues. V dropped 5 bases and J dropped 4; count of bases not matched to a gene: 5. The CDR3 sequence is CASRQDREYEQYF. CDR3 in DNA: TGCGCCAGCAGACAGGACAGGGAATACGAGCAGTACTTC.

This clonotype was seen many times. This chain joins TRBV6-5 and TRBJ1-2, with a weak D call TRBD1 (5 bases). The CDR3 has 14 residues. The germline CDR1 and CDR2 sequences are MNHEY and SVGAGI. Between the trimmed V and J ends, which lost 6 bases and 4 bases, there was a span of 15 bases. The CDR3 DNA follows: TGTGCCAGCAGCCTTGGGGGGGGTATCTATGGCTACACCTTC. It yields the protein CASSLGGGIYGYTF.

This chain joins TRBV12-3 or TRBV12-4 and TRBJ2-4, with D possibly being TRBD1 (7 bases). The J call is doubtful: the DNA matches TRBJ2-7 better. This CDR3 is built from 14 residues. The CDR3: CASSFAGQRYEQYF. Written as DNA, the CDR3 is TGTGCCAGCAGTTTTGCGGGACAGAGATACGAGCAGTACTTC.

This clonotype has ten or more counts. The chain is built from TRBV20-1 and TRBJ2-1; TRBD2 is a possible D gene (7 bases). Per the germline V gene, CDR1 is DFQATT and CDR2 is SNEGSKA (reference sequence). V gave up 5 bases and J gave up 6 bases, with 14 bases separating them. This CDR3 has 13 amino acids. CDR3 DNA sequence: TGCAGTGCTGGGGGCCCGGGGGGCAATGAGCAGTTCTTC. Protein sequence: CSAGGPGGNEQFF.

This clonotype was seen ten or more times. The chain joins TRBV18 to TRBJ1-2; a possible D gene is TRBD1 (5 bases). V was trimmed by 3 bases and J by 5 bases, leaving 13 bases between them. CDR1 is KGHSH and CDR2 is LQKENI in the germline V gene. The CDR3 covers 14 residues. CDR3 amino acids: CASSPSGTSYGYTF. The DNA of the CDR3 is TGTGCCAGCTCACCTTCCGGGACGTCGTATGGCTACACCTTC.

This clonotype was observed at least ten times. The chain has TRBV14 and TRBJ2-7; 9 bases fit TRBD1. Losses at the gene ends were 1 base for V and 5 bases for J; bases not matched to a gene: 6. The length of the CDR3 is 15 residues. CDR1 is SGHDN and CDR2 is FVKESK in the germline V gene. The CDR3 region is CASSQGNRGHHEQYF. CDR3 bases: TGTGCCAGCAGCCAAGGAAACAGGGGGCACCACGAGCAGTACTTC.